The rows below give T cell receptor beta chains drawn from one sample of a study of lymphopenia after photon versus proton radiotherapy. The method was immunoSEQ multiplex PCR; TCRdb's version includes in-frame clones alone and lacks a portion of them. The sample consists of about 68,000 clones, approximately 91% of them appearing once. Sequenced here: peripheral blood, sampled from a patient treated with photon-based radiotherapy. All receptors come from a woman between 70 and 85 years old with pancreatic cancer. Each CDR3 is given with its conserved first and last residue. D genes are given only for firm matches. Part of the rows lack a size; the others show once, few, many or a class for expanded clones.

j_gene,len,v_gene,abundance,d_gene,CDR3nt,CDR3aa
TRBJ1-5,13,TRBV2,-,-,TGTGCCAGCAGTGAGGAGGGCAATCAGCCCCAGCATTTT,CASSEEGNQPQHF
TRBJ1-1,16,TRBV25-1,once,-,TGTGCCAGCAGTGGGACCGGGACGGCCCTGGGCACTGAAGCTTTCTTT,CASSGTGTALGTEAFF
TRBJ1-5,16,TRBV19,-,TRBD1,TGTGCCAGTAGGAGTTGGACAGGGGATAGCAATCAGCCCCAGCATTTT,CASRSWTGDSNQPQHF
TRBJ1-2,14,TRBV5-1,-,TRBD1,TGCGCCAGCAGCCAGGGGGACGCTAACTATGGCTACACCTTC,CASSQGDANYGYTF
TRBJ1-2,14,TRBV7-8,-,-,TGTGCCAGCAGCCCAACGACGGGGAATCGGGGCTACACCTTC,CASSPTTGNRGYTF
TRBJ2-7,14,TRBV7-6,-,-,TGTGCCAGCAGCTTAGGGGGATCCTTGGGCGAGCAGTACTTC,CASSLGGSLGEQYF
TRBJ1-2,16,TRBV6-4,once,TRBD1,TGTGCCAGCAGTGACCAAAATTCCGGGACAGGGGATGGCTACACCTTC,CASSDQNSGTGDGYTF
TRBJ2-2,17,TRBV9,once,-,TGTGCCAGCAGCGTAGCTAGGTCGGGAGTAGATACCGGGGAGCTGTTTTTT,CASSVARSGVDTGELFF
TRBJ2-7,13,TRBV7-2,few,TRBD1,TGTGCCAGCAGTTGGGGACAGGGATACGAGCAGTACTTC,CASSWGQGYEQYF
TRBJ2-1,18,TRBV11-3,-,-,TGTGCCACCATAGTGATGGGGGGATGTAGGGGCTCCTACAATGAGCAGTTCTTC,CATIVMGGCRGSYNEQFF
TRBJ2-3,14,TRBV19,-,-,TGTGCCAGTAGTAGCTTCTCGGTAGCAGATACGCAGTATTTT,CASSSFSVADTQYF
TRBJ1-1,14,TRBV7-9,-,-,TGTGCCAGCAGCCAAAGACAGATCACGACTGAAGCTTTCTTT,CASSQRQITTEAFF
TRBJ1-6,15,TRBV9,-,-,TGTGCCAGCAGCGTAGACGTAGGGTGGGATTCACCCCTCCACTTT,CASSVDVGWDSPLHF
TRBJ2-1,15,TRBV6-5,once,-,TGTGCCAGCAATGCGCCGGGGGCCTTCTACAATGAGCAGTTCTTC,CASNAPGAFYNEQFF
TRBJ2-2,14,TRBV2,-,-,TGTGCCAGCAGTTTCGGCAGATCCACCGGGGAGCTGTTTTTT,CASSFGRSTGELFF
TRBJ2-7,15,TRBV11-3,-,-,TGTGCCAGCAGAGGACACACTACCCACTCCTACGAGCAGTACTTC,CASRGHTTHSYEQYF
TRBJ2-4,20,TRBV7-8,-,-,TGTGCCAGCAGCTTAGAAGAGGTGCCAGGCCTAACTTTAGCCAAAAACATTCAGTACTTC,CASSLEEVPGLTLAKNIQYF
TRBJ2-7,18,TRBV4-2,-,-,TGTGCCAGCAGCCTAAGAGGCCTTGACAGCCTAGGCTCCTACGAGCAGTACTTC,CASSLRGLDSLGSYEQYF
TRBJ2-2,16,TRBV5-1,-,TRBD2,TGCGCCAGCAGTCCGAGTAGCGGGAGGGCTCCCGGGGAGCTGTTTTTT,CASSPSSGRAPGELFF
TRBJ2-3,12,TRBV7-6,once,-,TGTGCCAGCAGCCCCGGGGGTCAGGCGCAGTATTTT,CASSPGGQAQYF
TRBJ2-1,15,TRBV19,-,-,TGTGCCAGTAGTATGTCGGAGATTTACTACAATGAGCAGTTCTTC,CASSMSEIYYNEQFF
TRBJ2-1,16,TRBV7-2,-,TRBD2,TGTGCCAGCAGCTTATTCACTAGCGGGAGGTTCAATGAGCAGTTCTTC,CASSLFTSGRFNEQFF
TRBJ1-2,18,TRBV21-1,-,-,TGTGCCAGCAGCAAAGGAGGGTCGTTCGCTACTGGTAGATATGGCTACACCTTC,CASSKGGSFATGRYGYTF
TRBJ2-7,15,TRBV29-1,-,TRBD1,TGCAGCGTTGAAGATAGCTGGGGACAGGGCTACGAGCAGTACTTC,CSVEDSWGQGYEQYF
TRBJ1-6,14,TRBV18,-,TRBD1,TGTGCCAGCTCGCCCGGGACAGGGAAGTCACCCCTCCACTTT,CASSPGTGKSPLHF
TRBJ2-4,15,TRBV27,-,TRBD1,TGTGCCAGCAGTTTATTTGGACAGGGGGCGGACATTCAGTACTTC,CASSLFGQGADIQYF
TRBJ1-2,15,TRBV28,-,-,TGTGCCAGCAGTTTGGACCTCCATCTGGGGTATGGCTACACCTTC,CASSLDLHLGYGYTF
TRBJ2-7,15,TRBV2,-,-,TGTGCCAGCAGGGGGGGTCAGGGTGCACGCGACGAGCAGTACTTC,CASRGGQGARDEQYF
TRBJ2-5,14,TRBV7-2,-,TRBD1,TGTGCCAGCAGCCCGACAGGGGTCCAAGAGACCCAGTACTTC,CASSPTGVQETQYF
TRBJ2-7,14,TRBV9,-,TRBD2,TGTGCCAGCAGCACGACCGGGACTAGCGGGAGGCAGTACTTC,CASSTTGTSGRQYF
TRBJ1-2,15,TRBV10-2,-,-,TGCGCCAGCAGCCAATCCGGAGGGGACAACTATGGCTACACCTTC,CASSQSGGDNYGYTF
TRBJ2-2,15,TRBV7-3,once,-,TGTGCCAGCAGCATGGGACCCCGGTCCACCGGGGAGCTGTTTTTT,CASSMGPRSTGELFF
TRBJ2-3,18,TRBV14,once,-,TGTGCCAGCAGCCAACCCTACGCGGGACTTACCCGCACAGATACGCAGTATTTT,CASSQPYAGLTRTDTQYF
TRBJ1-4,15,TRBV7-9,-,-,TGTGCCAGCAGCCGTGGCGGGCGGACTAATGAAAAACTGTTTTTT,CASSRGGRTNEKLFF
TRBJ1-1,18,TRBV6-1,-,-,TGTGCCAGCAGTGAAGGGCTTGGAGGGGCGGGGTTGAACACTGAAGCTTTCTTT,CASSEGLGGAGLNTEAFF
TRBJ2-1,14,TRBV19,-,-,TGTGCCAGTAGTACAGTCCCGGGACCGCCGAAGCAGTTCTTC,CASSTVPGPPKQFF
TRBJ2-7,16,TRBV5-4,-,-,TGTGCCAGCAGCTTGGGGGCCGGTGGGTGGTCGCGCGAGCAGTACTTC,CASSLGAGGWSREQYF
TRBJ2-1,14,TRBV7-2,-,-,TGTGCCAGCAGCCTATTTCGGGGGCGGAATGAGCAGTTCTTC,CASSLFRGRNEQFF
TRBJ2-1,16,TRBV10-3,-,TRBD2,TGTGCCACGATGACTAGCGGAAACAGCTCCTACAATGAGCAGTTCTTC,CATMTSGNSSYNEQFF
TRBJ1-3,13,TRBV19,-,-,TGTGCCAGCTCGGATGTCTCTGGAAACACCATATATTTT,CASSDVSGNTIYF
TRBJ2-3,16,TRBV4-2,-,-,TGTGCCAGCAGCCAGTCGACAGGACGGTCGGCAGATACGCAGTATTTT,CASSQSTGRSADTQYF
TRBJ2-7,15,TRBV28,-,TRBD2,TGTGCCAGCAGTACAGCGGGAGGTGGCTCCTACGAGCAGTACTTC,CASSTAGGGSYEQYF
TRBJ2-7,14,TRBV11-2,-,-,TGTGCCAGCAGCCCACAGTCGGGCGGCAACGAGCAGTACTTC,CASSPQSGGNEQYF
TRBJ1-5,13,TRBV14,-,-,TGTGCCAGCAGCCTAACGGGGATCAGCCCCCAGCATTTT,CASSLTGISPQHF
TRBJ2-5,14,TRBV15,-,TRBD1,TGTGCCACCAGCCTGACAGGGGGCGGGGAGACCCAGTACTTC,CATSLTGGGETQYF
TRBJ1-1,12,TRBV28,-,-,TGTGCCAGCAGTTTTTTCGGCACTGAAGCTTTCTTT,CASSFFGTEAFF
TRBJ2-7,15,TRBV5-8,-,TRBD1,TGTGCCAGCAGCTTGACTGCCGGGACAGGGTACGAGCAGTACTTC,CASSLTAGTGYEQYF
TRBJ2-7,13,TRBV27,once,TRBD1,TGTGCCAGCAGTTGGCGACAGGGCTACGAGCAGTACTTC,CASSWRQGYEQYF
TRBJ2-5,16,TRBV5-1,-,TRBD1,TGCGCCAGCAGCCCAGGAAGACAGGGGGGTCAAGAGACCCAGTACTTC,CASSPGRQGGQETQYF
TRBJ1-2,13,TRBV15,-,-,TGTGCCACCAGCAGAGAAAACAGGGATGGCTACACCTTC,CATSRENRDGYTF
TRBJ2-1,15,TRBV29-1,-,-,TGCAGCGTTAACCCAGTGGGGCAGGGTTACAATGAGCAGTTCTTC,CSVNPVGQGYNEQFF
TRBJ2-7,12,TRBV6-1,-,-,TGTGCCAGCGCTTCCGTAACCTACGAGCAGTACTTC,CASASVTYEQYF